Each of the 20 T cell receptor beta chains below was sequenced from the same sample in a study of human T cells and chemical hapten exposure. TCRdb re-analysed the RACE reads in MiXCR, keeping a single row per CDR3 protein. The sample lists 300,000 to 400,000 distinct CDR3 sequences; approximately 6.9% were seen once. Time point defined: patch test 1, 2 weeks after DPC sensitization. The treatment denotes: therapeutic diphenylcyclopropenone sensitization with weekly scalp DPC. Sequencing was performed on whole blood, taken in connection with sensitization to the hapten diphenylcyclopropenone (DPC). Every receptor here comes from a woman aged 18-29 years with alopecia areata. Some clones in this sample may be carry-over from other donors' samples.

The V and J genes are TRBV28 and TRBJ2-3; D is ambiguous. The CDR3 is 13 amino acids. The V and J ends lost 7 bases and 6 bases respectively, with 14 bases between them. Germline V gives CDR1 MDHEN, CDR2 SYDVKM. CDR3 sequence: CASTLQLYDTQYF. The CDR3 region has the DNA TGTGCCAGCACCCTCCAGTTGTACGATACGCAGTATTTT.

The table lists this clonotype with a few counts. The chain has TRBV24-1 and TRBJ1-1, with D unresolved. Germline V gives CDR1 KGHDR, CDR2 SFDVKD. The CDR3 totals 14 residues. V was cut by 4 bases and J by 4 bases, with 12 bases left in between. Written as DNA, the CDR3 is TGTGCCACCAGTGAAGCGGGCCCCGGCACTGAAGCTTTCTTT. Protein sequence: CATSEAGPGTEAFF.

This clonotype was seen a handful of times. This sequence joins TRBV20-1 and TRBJ1-2; 7 bases match TRBD1. Germline values: CDR1 DFQATT, CDR2 SNEGSKA (reference sequence). With V trimmed by 6 bases and J by 4 bases, 8 bases remained unmatched. The CDR3 covers 13 residues. The CDR3 protein is CSAPDRPFYGYTF. CDR3 DNA: TGCAGTGCGCCGGACAGGCCTTTCTATGGCTACACCTTC.

The rearrangement joins TRBV10-3 to TRBJ1-1, with TRBD1 matching 7 bases. From germline, CDR1 is ENHRY and CDR2 SYGVKD. The CDR3 loop spans 12 amino acids. The V gene end was trimmed by 5 bases and the J gene end by 4 bases; junction bases not matched to a gene: 1. The CDR3 sequence: CAISTGATEAFF. The CDR3 coding sequence is TGTGCCATCAGTACAGGGGCCACTGAAGCTTTCTTT.

This clonotype was observed a handful of times. The V gene is TRBV6-6, the J gene TRBJ2-3; TRBD1 matches 8 bases. The CDR3 is 14 residues long. The germline CDR1 and CDR2 sequences are MNHNY and SVGAGI (reference sequence). Losses at the gene ends were 4 bases for V and 4 bases for J; bases not matched to a gene: 4. This CDR3 is CASSWTGQADTQYF. The CDR3 nucleotides are TGTGCCAGCAGTTGGACAGGGCAGGCAGATACGCAGTATTTT.

This clonotype has at least ten counts. The genes are TRBV10-3 and TRBJ2-3; D is undetermined. Per the germline V gene, CDR1 is ENHRY and CDR2 is SYGVKD. CDR3 size: 12 residues. The V end was cut by 6 bases, the J end by 2 bases, with 6 bases between. CDR3 protein: CAISQDTDTQYF. For the CDR3, the DNA is TGTGCCATCAGCCAAGACACAGATACGCAGTATTTT.

This clonotype was detected only a few times. This chain joins TRBV7-2 and TRBJ1-2; the D gene is possibly TRBD1 (6 bases). Germline lookup yields CDR1 SGHTA and CDR2 FQGNSA. V lost 4 bases to trimming and J lost 8 bases, with 11 bases between them. This CDR3 contains 12 residues. The CDR3 region has the DNA TGTGCCAGCAGCTGGCAGGGGCGCGGCTACACCTTC. Translating gives CASSWQGRGYTF. The full variable domain, its missing parts supplied by reference TRBV7-2 and TRBJ1-2, is GAGVSQSPSNKVTEKGKDVELRCDPISGHTALYWYRQSLGQGLEFLIYFQGNSAPDKSGLPSDRFSAERTGGSVSTLTIQRTQQEDSAVYLCASSWQGRGYTFGSGTRLTVV.

This clonotype was seen more than once but under ten times. This chain connects TRBV6-5 to TRBJ2-4, with a weak D call TRBD2 (7 bases). The V gene's germline CDR1 is MNHEY and CDR2 SVGAGI. The CDR3 spans 22 residues. The germline V and J ends were trimmed by 2 bases and 0 bases, with 29 bases remaining between them. This CDR3 is CASSYPHKFLNGRGLAKNIQYF. CDR3 nucleotides: TGTGCCAGCAGTTACCCCCATAAATTCTTAAACGGGCGGGGGCTAGCCAAAAACATTCAGTACTTC.

In this sample, this clonotype turned up many times. The chain combines TRBV10-3 with TRBJ2-3, with 10 nucleotides matching TRBD2. Trimming took 10 bases from V and 2 from J; bases not matched to a gene: 3. This CDR3 has 13 residues. CDR1 is ENHRY and CDR2 is SYGVKD in the germline V gene. In DNA, the CDR3 is TGTGCCACCCTAGCGGGGGCCACAGATACGCAGTATTTT. Amino acid sequence: CATLAGATDTQYF.

This clonotype was detected many times. This rearrangement joins TRBV12-3 or TRBV12-4 to TRBJ2-5; a weak D match, TRBD2 (6 bases). The CDR3 consists of 13 residues. V was clipped by 6 bases and J by 5 bases, with 13 bases between them. The chain's CDR3 is CASRRGRGETQYF. CDR3 DNA sequence: TGTGCCAGCAGGAGGGGTCGGGGGGAGACCCAGTACTTC.

The rearrangement links TRBV6-2 or TRBV6-3 to TRBJ1-5, with 9 bases lining up with TRBD1. CDR3 length: 18 residues. V dropped 5 bases and J dropped 2; count of bases not matched to a gene: 13. Germline assignment: CDR1 MNHEY and CDR2 SVGEGT. CDR3 residues: CASSPVGTGSGGNQPQHF. The CDR3 DNA reads as TGTGCCAGCAGTCCGGTGGGGACAGGGAGTGGGGGCAATCAGCCCCAGCATTTT.

Only a few counts were recorded for this clonotype. This rearrangement joins TRBV12-3 or TRBV12-4 to TRBJ2-4; the D call may be TRBD1 or TRBD2 (5 bases each). With 6 bases removed from V and 1 base from J, the gap between germline ends came to 19 bases. This CDR3 has 17 amino acids. Written as DNA, the CDR3 is TGTGCCAGCAGGAGTCGGGACCCGATTGATGCCAAAAACATTCAGTACTTC. It encodes CASRSRDPIDAKNIQYF.

The chain links TRBV6-5 to TRBJ1-2; D is unclear. Per the germline V gene, CDR1 is MNHEY and CDR2 is SVGAGI. The CDR3 spans 13 residues. V lost 2 bases to trimming and J lost 4 bases, with 8 bases between them. In DNA, the CDR3 is TGTGCCAGCAGTTACATCCAGTCCTATGGCTACACCTTC. Amino acid sequence: CASSYIQSYGYTF.

This clonotype was seen more than once but under ten times. V usage is TRBV6-2 or TRBV6-3 and J usage is TRBJ2-4; D gene uncertain. The CDR3 sequence is 14 residues long. CDR1 and CDR2 (germline): MNHEY, SVGEGT. Trimming shortened V by 8 bases and J by 0 bases, and 11 bases separated the two germline ends. The CDR3 protein is CASGVTGAKNIQYF. The CDR3 bases are TGTGCCAGCGGCGTGACGGGAGCCAAAAACATTCAGTACTTC.

V and J are TRBV6-5 and TRBJ1-1, with D perhaps TRBD1 (5 bases). V lost 4 bases, J lost 2 bases, and 17 bases lay in between. The CDR3 length is 16 residues. The germline gives CDR1 MNHEY, CDR2 SVGAGI. The CDR3 protein is CASSLPINGGNTEAFF. CDR3 bases: TGTGCCAGCAGTTTACCTATAAACGGGGGTAACACTGAAGCTTTCTTT.

This clonotype was detected a few times. The chain couples TRBV27 to TRBJ1-1; no clear D. With 5 bases removed from V and 5 bases from J, the gap between germline ends came to 18 bases. Germline CDR1 and CDR2: MNHEY and SMNVEV (reference sequence). This CDR3 spans 15 amino acids. The DNA of the CDR3 is TGTGCCAGCAGTCCCAAGCGACGAACGTTGACTGAAGCTTTCTTT. It translates to CASSPKRRTLTEAFF.

This clonotype was counted at least ten times. V gene TRBV10-3 combines with J gene TRBJ2-3; 11 nucleotides align to TRBD2. The germline V gene has CDR1 ENHRY and CDR2 SYGVKD. With 6 bases clipped from V and 2 bases from J, the junction kept 4 bases outside the gene matches. The CDR3 covers 15 residues. CDR3 bases: TGTGCCATCAGCCCGACTAGCGGGACCACAGATACGCAGTATTTT. Amino acid sequence: CAISPTSGTTDTQYF.

This clonotype was recorded a few times. The V gene is TRBV7-9, the J gene TRBJ2-3; 8 bases line up with TRBD1. The germline V gene has CDR1 SEHNR and CDR2 FQNEAQ (reference sequence). CDR3 length: 16 residues. V shed 1 base and J 0 bases; nucleotides not matched to a gene: 3. As DNA, the CDR3 is TGTGCCAGCAGCTTAGGAAGGACAGGGAGCACAGATACGCAGTATTTT. This codes for CASSLGRTGSTDTQYF.

This clonotype was detected a few times. V usage is TRBV5-1 and J usage is TRBJ1-4; D uncertain. V dropped 5 bases and J dropped 4 bases, with 12 bases sitting between them. The CDR3 spans 14 residues. CDR1 and CDR2 from the germline V gene are SGHRS and YFSETQ. Here the CDR3 reads CASRPPGSNEKLFF. CDR3 DNA sequence: TGCGCCAGCAGGCCCCCGGGGAGTAATGAAAAACTGTTTTTT.

V and J are TRBV5-1 and TRBJ2-7, with TRBD1 matching 8 bases. Germline lookup yields CDR1 SGHRS and CDR2 YFSETQ. Germline trimming cut 5 bases from V and 5 bases from J; bases unmatched to any gene: 6. The CDR3 is 13 residues long. In DNA form, the CDR3 reads TGCGCCAGCAGACTTGGACAGGGCCACGAGCAGTACTTC. It encodes CASRLGQGHEQYF.